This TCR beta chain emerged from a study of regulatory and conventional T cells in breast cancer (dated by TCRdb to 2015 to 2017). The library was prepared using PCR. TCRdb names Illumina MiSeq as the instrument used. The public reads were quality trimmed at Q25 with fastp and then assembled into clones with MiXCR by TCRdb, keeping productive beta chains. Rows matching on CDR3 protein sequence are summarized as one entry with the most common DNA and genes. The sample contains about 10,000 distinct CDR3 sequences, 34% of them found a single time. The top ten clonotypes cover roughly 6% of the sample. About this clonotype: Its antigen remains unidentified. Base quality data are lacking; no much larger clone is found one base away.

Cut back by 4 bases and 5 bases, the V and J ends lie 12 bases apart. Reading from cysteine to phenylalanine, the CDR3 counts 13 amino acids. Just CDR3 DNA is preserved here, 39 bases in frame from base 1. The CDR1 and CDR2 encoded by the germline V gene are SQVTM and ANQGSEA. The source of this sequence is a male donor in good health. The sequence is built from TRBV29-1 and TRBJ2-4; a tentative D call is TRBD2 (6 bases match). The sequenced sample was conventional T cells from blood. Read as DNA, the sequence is TGCAGCGTTGTTGGGGGGTTAGAAAACATTCAGTACTTC. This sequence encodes CSVVGGLENIQYF.